Following are 24 T cell receptor beta chains from one sample sequenced in a study of blood T cell repertoires in COVID-19. TCRdb keeps only in-frame clones here, not all; method: immunoSEQ multiplex PCR. Of around 300,000 clones detected, approximately 89% appear once; the ten largest clones hold about 4.7%. Sequenced sample: PBMCs or T cells enriched from blood (not recorded which). The source of these receptors is a man aged 25 to 45 who had recovered from COVID-19.

The V gene is TRBV5-5, the J gene TRBJ2-2, with TRBD1 matching over 8 bases. The CDR3 spans 15 residues. Per the germline V gene, CDR1 is SGHKS and CDR2 is YYEKEE (reference sequence). J lost 0 bases, V lost 5 bases, and 3 bases had no gene match. CDR3 in DNA: TGTGCCAGCAGGCGGACAGGGACGAACACCGGGGAGCTGTTTTTT. It specifies CASRRTGTNTGELFF.

The chain recombines TRBV19 with TRBJ2-1; D unclear. Deletions cut 5 bases from V and 5 bases from J, with 7 bases between. The germline CDR1 and CDR2 sequences are LNHDA and SQIVND (reference sequence). The CDR3 length is 12 residues. The CDR3 region is CASSPFHNEQFF. The DNA for the CDR3 is TGTGCCAGTAGTCCCTTTCACAATGAGCAGTTCTTC. Together with reference TRBV19 and TRBJ2-1, the CDR3 gives the full variable domain: DGGITQSPKYLFRKEGQNVTLSCEQNLNHDAMYWYRQDPGQGLRLIYYSQIVNDFQKGDIAEGYSVSREKKESFPLTVTSAQKNPTAFYLCASSPFHNEQFFGPGTRLTVL.

This rearrangement joins TRBV27 to TRBJ1-1; TRBD1 matches at 8 bases. Germline V gives CDR1 MNHEY, CDR2 SMNVEV (reference sequence). V lost 7 bases, J lost 6 bases, and 10 bases stayed unmatched. The CDR3 extends over 14 amino acids. CDR3 region: CASTPTGGKAEAFF. DNA for the CDR3: TGTGCCAGCACCCCTACAGGGGGAAAGGCTGAAGCTTTCTTT.

The V gene is TRBV7-6, the J gene TRBJ1-5; 9 bases match TRBD1. The V gene's germline CDR1 is SGHVS and CDR2 FNYEAQ. V lost 4 bases and J lost 9; bases outside the gene matches: 4. CDR3 length equals 13 residues. CDR3 region: CASSSGQGGPQHF. In nucleotides, the CDR3 is TGTGCCAGCAGCTCGGGACAGGGTGGGCCCCAGCATTTT.

The chain links TRBV21-1 to TRBJ2-7; the D call in the table, TRBD1, was not verified against the DNA. TRBV21-1 is assigned pseudogene status. This CDR3 is built from 13 residues. CDR3 bases: TGTGCCAGCAATAACAGGGTACCCTACGAGCAGTACTTC. Translating gives CASNNRVPYEQYF.

This clone appeared once. This chain uses TRBV19 with TRBJ1-5; no clear D gene. Trimming left V 3 bases short and J 0 bases short, with 9 bases between. The CDR3 runs to 15 residues. CDR1 and CDR2 from the germline V gene are LNHDA and SQIVND (reference sequence). This CDR3 reads CASSIEQYSNQPQHF. The CDR3 DNA reads TGTGCCAGTAGTATCGAACAATATAGCAATCAGCCCCAGCATTTT.

The chain uses TRBV27 and TRBJ1-6; D is uncertain. The CDR3 is 15 amino acids. In germline, CDR1 is MNHEY, CDR2 SMNVEV (reference sequence). The ends were cut back, 0 bases at V and 6 bases at J, with 9 bases in the middle. The CDR3 here is CASSLSPGFNSPLHF. Written as DNA, the CDR3 is TGTGCCAGCAGTTTATCCCCGGGGTTTAATTCACCCCTCCACTTT.

The chain carries TRBV9 and TRBJ2-3; 13 bases agree with TRBD2. The CDR3 covers 15 residues. V dropped 4 bases and J dropped 4; count of bases not matched to a gene: 3. Germline V CDR1 and CDR2: SGDLS, YYNGEE. The DNA of the CDR3 is TGTGCCAGCAGCATCACTAGCGGGGGGGCAGATACGCAGTATTTT. Amino acids: CASSITSGGADTQYF.

This clone was counted a few times. The chain has TRBV5-4 and TRBJ1-2; TRBD1 matches 7 bases. The CDR3 has 15 residues. The ends lost 0 bases at V and 2 bases at J; junction bases unmatched: 4. The germline CDR1 and CDR2 sequences are SGHNT and YYREEE (reference sequence). For the CDR3, the DNA is TGTGCCAGCAGCTTGGACAGGGGTAGGAACTATGGCTACACCTTC. Protein sequence: CASSLDRGRNYGYTF.

V and J are TRBV5-5 and TRBJ1-2; D remains ambiguous. Germline-derived CDR1 and CDR2 are SGHKS and YYEKEE (reference sequence). The CDR3 contains 15 residues. The V gene lost 6 bases and the J gene lost 3 bases, with 18 bases spanning the gap. In DNA, the CDR3 is TGTGCCAGCATTGAGGGCACCCCCTCCCACTATGGCTACACCTTC. Its translation is CASIEGTPSHYGYTF. The entire variable domain, with the rest obtained from reference TRBV5-5 and TRBJ1-2, is as follows: DAGVTQSPTHLIKTRGQQVTLRCSPISGHKSVSWYQQVLGQGPQFIFQYYEKEERGRGNFPDRFSARQFPNYSSELNVNALLLGDSALYLCASIEGTPSHYGYTFGSGTRLTVV.

The chain is built from TRBV24-1 and TRBJ2-3; the D gene is possibly TRBD2 (6 bases). This CDR3 comprises 15 residues. Trimming cost V 2 bases and J 3 bases, with 11 bases left between them. CDR1 is KGHDR and CDR2 is SFDVKD in the germline V gene. Here the CDR3 DNA reads TGTGCCACCAGTGATTGGACGGAGGGGACAGATACGCAGTATTTT. Residues: CATSDWTEGTDTQYF.

The V call is TRBV4-1, the J call TRBJ2-2; D possibly corresponds to TRBD1 (6 bases). Trimming took off 4 bases at V and 6 bases at J, with 15 bases between the two ends. In germline, CDR1 is MGHRA, CDR2 YSYEKL. There are 15 residues in the CDR3. This CDR3 reads CASSPTPGDPGELFF. CDR3 nucleotides: TGCGCCAGCAGCCCCACACCAGGGGATCCCGGGGAGCTGTTTTTT.

The table lists this clone with a count of one. V gene TRBV19 combines with J gene TRBJ2-2; 8 bases fit TRBD2. The V segment lost 7 bases and the J segment 4 bases; nucleotides outside the gene matches: 23. The CDR3 is made up of 20 amino acids. Per the germline V gene, CDR1 is LNHDA and CDR2 is SQIVND (reference sequence). CDR3 nucleotides: TGTGCCAGTATCAACGGGGTAACGGGGGGGCGAGGGGCCGTCACCGGGGAGCTGTTTTTT. It specifies CASINGVTGGRGAVTGELFF.

The J gene is TRBJ2-7, the V gene TRBV5-1; D remains unclear. Germline values: CDR1 SGHRS, CDR2 YFSETQ. The CDR3 extends over 14 amino acids. V was clipped by 0 bases and J by 2 bases, with 9 bases between them. The CDR3 loop reads CASSLVRGTYEQYF. As DNA, the CDR3 is TGCGCCAGCAGCTTGGTTCGCGGAACCTACGAGCAGTACTTC. Full variable domain (missing parts from reference TRBV5-1 and TRBJ2-7): KAGVTQTPRYLIKTRGQQVTLSCSPISGHRSVSWYQQTPGQGLQFLFEYFSETQRNKGNFPGRFSGRQFSNSRSEMNVSTLELGDSALYLCASSLVRGTYEQYFGPGTRLTVT.

The chain combines TRBV20-1 with TRBJ1-4; D ambiguous. The V end was cut by 3 bases, the J end by 5 bases, with 10 bases between. CDR3 length: 13 residues. The germline CDR1 and CDR2 sequences are DFQATT and SNEGSKA (reference sequence). The CDR3 is CSASRSSNEKLFF. CDR3 nucleotide sequence: TGCAGTGCTAGTAGAAGCTCGAATGAAAAACTGTTTTTT.

J is TRBJ1-1 and V is TRBV7-3; the match to TRBD1 covers 7 bases. This CDR3 is 13 amino acids long. The germline CDR1 and CDR2 sequences are SGHTA and FQGTGA. Trimming took 3 bases from V and 6 from J; bases not matched to a gene: 4. This chain's CDR3 is CASSLGQISEAFF. In DNA form, the CDR3 reads TGTGCCAGCAGCTTGGGACAGATTTCTGAAGCTTTCTTT. The full variable domain, completed using reference TRBV7-3 and TRBJ1-1, is GAGVSQTPSNKVTEKGKYVELRCDPISGHTALYWYRQSLGQGPEFLIYFQGTGAADDSGLPNDRFFAVRPEGSVSTLKIQRTERGDSAVYLCASSLGQISEAFFGQGTRLTVV.

The J gene is TRBJ2-7, the V gene TRBV7-2, with D tentatively TRBD2 (5 bases). In germline, CDR1 is SGHTA, CDR2 FQGNSA. Trimming removed 0 bases at V and 8 bases at J, with 14 bases between. The CDR3 loop spans 14 amino acids. This chain's CDR3 is CASSLAEVFLQQYF. The DNA for the CDR3 is TGTGCCAGCAGCTTAGCGGAGGTTTTCTTACAGCAGTACTTC.

The chain uses TRBV10-3 and TRBJ2-7; 7 positions match TRBD2. The CDR3 runs 14 residues. Germline trimming cut 3 bases from V and 4 bases from J; bases unmatched to any gene: 6. In germline, CDR1 is ENHRY, CDR2 SYGVKD. The CDR3 DNA sequence: TGTGCCATCAGTGATCGGGACGGGGGGTACGAGCAGTACTTC. It yields the protein CAISDRDGGYEQYF.

This chain links TRBV3-1 (or the pseudogene TRBV3-2) with TRBJ1-1; D might be TRBD1 (6 bases). In germline, CDR1 is LGHDT, CDR2 YNNKEL (reference sequence). This CDR3 has 12 amino acids. Trimming removed 1 base at V and 7 bases at J, with 7 bases between. CDR3 amino acids: CASSQGTDEAFF. DNA of the CDR3: TGTGCCAGCAGCCAAGGGACAGATGAAGCTTTCTTT.

The chain uses TRBV30 and TRBJ2-7; D call uncertain. In germline, CDR1 is GTSNPN, CDR2 SVGIG (reference sequence). CDR3 size: 12 residues. V lost 3 bases to trimming and J lost 0 bases, with 6 bases between them. This CDR3 is CAWSLSSYEQYF. The DNA for the CDR3 is TGTGCCTGGAGCCTTAGCTCCTACGAGCAGTACTTC.

V gene TRBV18 combines with J gene TRBJ2-1; 9 bases match TRBD1. There are 15 residues in the CDR3. V lost 5 bases to trimming and J lost 2 bases; unmatched junction nucleotides: 4. CDR1 and CDR2 from the germline V gene are KGHSH and LQKENI. CDR3 region: CASSVQGATYNEQFF. The DNA of the CDR3 is TGTGCCAGCTCAGTACAGGGGGCGACCTACAATGAGCAGTTCTTC.

The J gene is TRBJ2-1, the V gene TRBV28; 11 positions agree with TRBD1. CDR3 length equals 15 residues. Germline V gene lookup returns CDR1 MDHEN and CDR2 SYDVKM. The ends lost 5 bases at V and 10 bases at J; junction bases unmatched: 10. For the CDR3, the DNA is TGTGCCAGCAGTCCAATCCGGGACAGGGGGTTCGAGCAGTTCTTC. Protein sequence: CASSPIRDRGFEQFF. Full variable domain (outside the CDR3, taken from reference TRBV28 and TRBJ2-1): DVKVTQSSRYLVKRTGEKVFLECVQDMDHENMFWYRQDPGLGLRLIYFSYDVKMKEKGDIPEGYSVSREKKERFSLILESASTNQTSMYLCASSPIRDRGFEQFFGPGTRLTVL.

This CDR3 reads CASSLGQGSYNEQFF. CDR3 DNA: TGTGCCAGCAGCTTGGGACAGGGATCCTACAATGAGCAGTTCTTC. This chain uses TRBV11-3 with TRBJ2-1, with 9 bases identical to TRBD1. Germline V lookup: CDR1 SGHNT, CDR2 YENEEA. The CDR3 covers 15 residues. J gave up 1 base and V 3 bases, and 1 base lay outside the gene matches. Together with reference TRBV11-3 and TRBJ2-1, the CDR3 gives the full variable domain: EAGVVQSPRYKIIEKKQPVAFWCNPISGHNTLYWYLQNLGQGPELLIRYENEEAVDDSQLPKDRFSAERLKGVDSTLKIQPAELGDSAVYLCASSLGQGSYNEQFFGPGTRLTVL.

The V and J genes are TRBV7-9 and TRBJ1-6; the D is unclear. CDR1 is SEHNR and CDR2 is FQNEAQ in the germline V gene (reference sequence). The CDR3 extends over 13 amino acids. V lost 6 bases to trimming and J lost 8 bases, with 11 bases between them. This CDR3 reads CASRPRVDSPLHF. As DNA, the CDR3 is TGTGCCAGCAGGCCCCGGGTGGATTCACCCCTCCACTTT.